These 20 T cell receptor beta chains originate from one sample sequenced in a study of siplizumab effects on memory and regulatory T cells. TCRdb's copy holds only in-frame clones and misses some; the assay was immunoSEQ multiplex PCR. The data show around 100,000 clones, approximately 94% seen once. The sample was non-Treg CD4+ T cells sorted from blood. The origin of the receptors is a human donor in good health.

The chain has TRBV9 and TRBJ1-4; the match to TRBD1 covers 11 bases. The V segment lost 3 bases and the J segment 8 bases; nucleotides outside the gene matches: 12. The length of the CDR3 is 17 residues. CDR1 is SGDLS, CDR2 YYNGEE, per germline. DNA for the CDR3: TGTGCCAGCAGCGCCACCGGACAGGGGGCGCTGGAAGAAAAACTGTTTTTT. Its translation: CASSATGQGALEEKLFF.

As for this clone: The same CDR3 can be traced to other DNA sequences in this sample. In DNA, the CDR3 is TGTGCCAGCTCACCTAGGCTAGCGGGCGGCCAAGAGACCCAGTACTTC. This translates into CASSPRLAGGQETQYF. The chain links TRBV18 to TRBJ2-5; 8 bases match TRBD2. Germline V gene data show CDR1 as KGHSH and CDR2 as LQKENI. J gave up 1 base and V 3 bases, and 7 bases lay outside the gene matches. The CDR3 spans 16 residues.

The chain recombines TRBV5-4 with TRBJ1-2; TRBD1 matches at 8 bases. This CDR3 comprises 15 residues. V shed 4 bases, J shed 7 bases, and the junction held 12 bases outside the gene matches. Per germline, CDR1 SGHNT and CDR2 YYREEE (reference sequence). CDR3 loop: CASSLPGQGSFGYTF. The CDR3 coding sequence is TGTGCCAGCAGCCTTCCAGGACAGGGTAGTTTTGGCTACACCTTC.

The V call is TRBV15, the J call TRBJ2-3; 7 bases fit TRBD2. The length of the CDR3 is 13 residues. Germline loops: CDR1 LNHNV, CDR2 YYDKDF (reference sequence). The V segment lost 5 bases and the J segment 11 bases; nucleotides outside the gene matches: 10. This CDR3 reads CATSPPGTIGQYF. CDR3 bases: TGTGCCACCAGCCCCCCCGGGACTATTGGGCAGTATTTT. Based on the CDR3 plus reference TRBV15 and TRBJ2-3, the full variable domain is DAMVIQNPRYQVTQFGKPVTLSCSQTLNHNVMYWYQQKSSQAPKLLFHYYDKDFNNEADTPDNFQSRRPNTSFCFLDIRSPGLGDTAMYLCATSPPGTIGQYFGPGTRLTVL.

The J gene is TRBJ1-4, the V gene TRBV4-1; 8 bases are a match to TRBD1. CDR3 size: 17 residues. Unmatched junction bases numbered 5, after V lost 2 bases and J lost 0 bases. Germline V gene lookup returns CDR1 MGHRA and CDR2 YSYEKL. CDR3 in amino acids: CASSQLRDRPTNEKLFF. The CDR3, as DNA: TGCGCCAGCAGCCAACTCCGGGACAGGCCAACTAATGAAAAACTGTTTTTT.

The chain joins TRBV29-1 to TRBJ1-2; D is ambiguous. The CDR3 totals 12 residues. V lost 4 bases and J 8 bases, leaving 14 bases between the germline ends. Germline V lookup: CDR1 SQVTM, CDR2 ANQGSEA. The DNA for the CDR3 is TGCAGCGTTGGAAGCGAGGGCAGAGGCTACACCTTC. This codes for CSVGSEGRGYTF.

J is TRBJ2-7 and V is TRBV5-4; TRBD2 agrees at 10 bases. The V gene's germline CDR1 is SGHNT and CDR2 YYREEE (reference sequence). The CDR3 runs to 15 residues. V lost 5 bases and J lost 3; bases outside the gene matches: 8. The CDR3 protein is CASSSGAGGLYEQYF. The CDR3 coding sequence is TGTGCCAGCAGTTCGGGAGCGGGAGGGCTCTACGAGCAGTACTTC.

The CDR3 DNA sequence: TGTGCCAGTAGTATCCGGGGGAGCAGCACCGGGGAGCTGTTTTTT. It encodes CASSIRGSSTGELFF. The V and J genes are TRBV19 and TRBJ2-2; the D gene is possibly TRBD2 (6 bases). Trimming shortened V by 3 bases and J by 4 bases, and 12 bases separated the two germline ends. The CDR3 is 15 amino acids. Germline V CDR1 and CDR2: LNHDA, SQIVND (reference sequence).

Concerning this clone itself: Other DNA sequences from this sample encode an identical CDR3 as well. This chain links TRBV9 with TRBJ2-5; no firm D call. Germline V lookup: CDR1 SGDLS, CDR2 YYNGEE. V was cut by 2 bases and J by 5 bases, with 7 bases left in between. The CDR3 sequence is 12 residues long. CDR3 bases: TGTGCCAGCAGCGTGGTAGGGGAGACCCAGTACTTC. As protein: CASSVVGETQYF.

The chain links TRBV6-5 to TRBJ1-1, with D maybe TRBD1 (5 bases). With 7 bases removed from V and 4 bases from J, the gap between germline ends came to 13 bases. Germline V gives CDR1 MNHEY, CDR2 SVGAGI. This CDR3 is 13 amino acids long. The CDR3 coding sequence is TGTGCCAGCACCGACCTGGGGGGCACTGAAGCTTTCTTT. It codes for CASTDLGGTEAFF.

This CDR3 reads CASKAVIRGRVGELFF. The DNA of the CDR3 is TGTGCCAGCAAGGCTGTGATAAGGGGCAGGGTCGGGGAGCTGTTTTTT. The chain carries TRBV27 and TRBJ2-2, with a possible D match to TRBD1 (5 bases). Germline CDR1 and CDR2: MNHEY and SMNVEV (reference sequence). The CDR3 length is 16 residues. Trimming removed 7 bases at V and 7 bases at J, with 22 bases between.

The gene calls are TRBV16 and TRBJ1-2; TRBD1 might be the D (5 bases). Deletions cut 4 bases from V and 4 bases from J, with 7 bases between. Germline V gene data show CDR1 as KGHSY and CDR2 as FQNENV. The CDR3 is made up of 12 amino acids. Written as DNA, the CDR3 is TGTGCCAGCAGCCGACAGATCTATGGCTACACCTTC. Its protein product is CASSRQIYGYTF.

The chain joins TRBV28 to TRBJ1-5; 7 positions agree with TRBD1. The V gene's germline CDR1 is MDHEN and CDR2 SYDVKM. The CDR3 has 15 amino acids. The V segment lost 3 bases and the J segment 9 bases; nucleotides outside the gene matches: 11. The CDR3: CASSLRGLRIRPQHF. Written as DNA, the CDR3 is TGTGCCAGCAGTTTGAGGGGGCTTAGAATTCGGCCCCAGCATTTT.

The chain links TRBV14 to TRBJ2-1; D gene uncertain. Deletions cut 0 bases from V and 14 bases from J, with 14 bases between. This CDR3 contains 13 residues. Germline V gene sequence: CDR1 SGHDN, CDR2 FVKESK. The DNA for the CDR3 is TGTGCCAGCAGCCAAGAGCCCGGAAGGGCCAAGTTCTTC. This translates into CASSQEPGRAKFF.

This CDR3 is CASRPWSADTQYF. CDR3 in DNA: TGTGCCAGCCGTCCATGGTCGGCAGATACGCAGTATTTT. This chain uses TRBV6-5 with TRBJ2-3; D not resolved. Germline loops: CDR1 MNHEY, CDR2 SVGAGI. This CDR3 has 13 residues. Trimming stripped 8 bases from V and 4 bases from J, with 13 bases between.

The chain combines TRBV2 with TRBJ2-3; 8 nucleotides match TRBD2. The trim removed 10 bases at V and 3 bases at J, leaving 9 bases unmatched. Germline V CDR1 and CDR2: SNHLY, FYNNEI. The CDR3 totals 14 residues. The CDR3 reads CATKPGLGTDTQYF. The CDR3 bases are TGTGCCACGAAACCGGGACTAGGGACAGATACGCAGTATTTT.

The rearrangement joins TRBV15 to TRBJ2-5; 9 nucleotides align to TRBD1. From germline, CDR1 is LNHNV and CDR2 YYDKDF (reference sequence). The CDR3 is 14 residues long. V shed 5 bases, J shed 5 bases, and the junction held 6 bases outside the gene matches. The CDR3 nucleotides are TGTGCCACCAGCGCGGACAGGGGCAAGGAGACCCAGTACTTC. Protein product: CATSADRGKETQYF.

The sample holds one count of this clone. As DNA, the CDR3 is TGTGCCAGCAGCGCCCGGGACAGGGCTAAGCCCCAGCATTTT. Protein sequence: CASSARDRAKPQHF. The chain is built from TRBV5-8 and TRBJ1-5, with 9 bases lining up with TRBD1. V lost 4 bases to trimming and J lost 8 bases; unmatched junction nucleotides: 7. The CDR3 is 14 amino acids. The V gene's germline CDR1 is SGHTS and CDR2 YDEGEE.

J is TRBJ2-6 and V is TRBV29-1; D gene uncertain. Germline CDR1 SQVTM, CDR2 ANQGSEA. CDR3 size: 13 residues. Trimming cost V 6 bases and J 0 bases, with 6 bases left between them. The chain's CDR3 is CSVLVSGANVLTF. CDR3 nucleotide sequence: TGCAGCGTATTAGTCTCTGGGGCCAACGTCCTGACTTTC.

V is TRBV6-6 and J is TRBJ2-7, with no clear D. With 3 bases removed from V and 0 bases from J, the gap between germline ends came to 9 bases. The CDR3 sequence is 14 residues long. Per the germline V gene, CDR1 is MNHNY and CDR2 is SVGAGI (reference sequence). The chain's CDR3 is CASSYSRVSYEQYF. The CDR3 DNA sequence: TGTGCCAGCAGTTATTCGAGAGTCTCCTACGAGCAGTACTTC.